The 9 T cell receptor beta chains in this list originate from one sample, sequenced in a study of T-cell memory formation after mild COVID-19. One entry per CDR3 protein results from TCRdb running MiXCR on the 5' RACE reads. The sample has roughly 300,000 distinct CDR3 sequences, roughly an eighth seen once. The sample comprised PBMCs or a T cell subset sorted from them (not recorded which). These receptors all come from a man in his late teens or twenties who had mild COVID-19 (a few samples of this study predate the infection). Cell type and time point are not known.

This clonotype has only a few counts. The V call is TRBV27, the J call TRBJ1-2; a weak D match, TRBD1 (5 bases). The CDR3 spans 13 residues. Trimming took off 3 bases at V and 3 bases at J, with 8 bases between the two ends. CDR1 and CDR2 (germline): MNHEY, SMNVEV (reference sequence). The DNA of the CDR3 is TGTGCCAGCAGTTTCGGGGCTCACTATGGCTACACCTTC. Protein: CASSFGAHYGYTF.

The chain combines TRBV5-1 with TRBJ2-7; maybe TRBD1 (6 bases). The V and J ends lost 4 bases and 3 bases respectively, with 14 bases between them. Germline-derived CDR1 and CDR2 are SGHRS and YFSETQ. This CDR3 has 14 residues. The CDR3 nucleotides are TGCGCCAGCAGCGATCTCAGGGGTGGCTACGAGCAGTACTTC. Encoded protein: CASSDLRGGYEQYF.

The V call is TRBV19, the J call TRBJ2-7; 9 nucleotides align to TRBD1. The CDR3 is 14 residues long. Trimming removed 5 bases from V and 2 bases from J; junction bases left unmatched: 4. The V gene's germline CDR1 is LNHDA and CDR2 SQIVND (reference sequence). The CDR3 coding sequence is TGTGCCAGTAGTCCACAGGGGGCAGCCTACGAGCAGTACTTC. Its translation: CASSPQGAAYEQYF. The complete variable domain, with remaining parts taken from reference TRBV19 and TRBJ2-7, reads DGGITQSPKYLFRKEGQNVTLSCEQNLNHDAMYWYRQDPGQGLRLIYYSQIVNDFQKGDIAEGYSVSREKKESFPLTVTSAQKNPTAFYLCASSPQGAAYEQYFGPGTRLTVT.

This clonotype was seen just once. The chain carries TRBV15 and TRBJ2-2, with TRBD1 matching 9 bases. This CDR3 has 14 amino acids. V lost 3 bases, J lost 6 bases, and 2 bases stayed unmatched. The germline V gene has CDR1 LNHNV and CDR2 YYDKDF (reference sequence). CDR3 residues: CATSRTGGPGELFF. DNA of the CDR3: TGTGCCACCAGCAGGACAGGGGGACCCGGGGAGCTGTTTTTT.

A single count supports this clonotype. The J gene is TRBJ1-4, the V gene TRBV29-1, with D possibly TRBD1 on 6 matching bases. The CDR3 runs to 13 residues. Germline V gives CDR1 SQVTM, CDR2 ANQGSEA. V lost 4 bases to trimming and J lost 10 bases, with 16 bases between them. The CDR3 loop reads CSVVRGARGKLFF. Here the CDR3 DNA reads TGCAGCGTTGTAAGGGGGGCGCGTGGAAAACTGTTTTTT.

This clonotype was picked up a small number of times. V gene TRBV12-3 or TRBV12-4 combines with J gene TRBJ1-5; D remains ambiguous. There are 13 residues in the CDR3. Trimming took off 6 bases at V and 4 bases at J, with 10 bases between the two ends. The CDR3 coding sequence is TGTGCCAGCAGCTTTTGGGGAAATCAGCCCCAGCATTTT. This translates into CASSFWGNQPQHF.

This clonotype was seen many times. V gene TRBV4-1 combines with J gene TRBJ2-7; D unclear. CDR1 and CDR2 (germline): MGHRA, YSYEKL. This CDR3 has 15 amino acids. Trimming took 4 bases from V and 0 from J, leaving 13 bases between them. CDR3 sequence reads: CASSPSWSSSYEQYV. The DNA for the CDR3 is TGCGCCAGCAGCCCCTCCTGGTCGAGCTCCTACGAGCAGTACGTC.

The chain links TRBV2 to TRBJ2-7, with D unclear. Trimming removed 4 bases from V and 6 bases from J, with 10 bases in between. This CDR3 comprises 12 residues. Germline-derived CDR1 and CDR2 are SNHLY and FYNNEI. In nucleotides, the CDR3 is TGTGCCAGCAGTGTAAGAGGAAGCGAGCAGTACGTC. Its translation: CASSVRGSEQYV.

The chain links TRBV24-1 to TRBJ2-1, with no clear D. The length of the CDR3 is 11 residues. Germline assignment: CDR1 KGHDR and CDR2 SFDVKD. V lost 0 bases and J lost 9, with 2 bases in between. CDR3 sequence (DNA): TGTGCCACCAGTGATTTGTCTGAGCAGTTCTTC. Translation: CATSDLSEQFF.